Sequencing of this TCR beta chain was carried out in a study of blood T cells in healthy people across ages. Then a second PCR, running roughly 7 to 12 cycles, was carried out with a sample-barcoded 5' primer and a J-beta primer mix. TCRdb reprocessed the 5' RACE reads via MiXCR and lists one record per CDR3 protein. The sample shows 700,000 to 900,000 distinct CDR3 sequences, roughly 25% of them seen only once. CDR1 MNHNY and CDR2 SVGAGI come from the germline V gene (reference sequence). Trimming took 6 bases from V and 11 from J; bases not matched to a gene: 13. The CDR3 spans 15 residues. Every donor contributed about 10 milliliters of peripheral blood by blood draw. This clonotype was counted between two and nine times. Separately, the same data were catalogued under a study of T cells of mothers and their children. From that study: A few healthy Caucasian mothers, along with their six children, were the donors. Across the analysis, no persistent microchimeric T cell clones were detected.

The receptor comes from a boy aged 5-17 years in good health. The sample was blood. The V gene is TRBV6-6, the J gene TRBJ1-1, with 12 bases fitting TRBD1. In nucleotides, the CDR3 is TGTGCCAGCAGAAGTCCCGGGACAGGGGGCGAGGAGGCTTTCTTT. Translation: CASRSPGTGGEEAFF.